These T cell receptor beta chains were read from a single sample in a study of blood T cell repertoires in COVID-19. Profiling relied on immunoSEQ multiplex PCR, and the TCRdb table lists in-frame clones only, not all of them. The table has fewer than 350,000 clones, about 88% seen once; the top ten hold about an eighth. Sequencing was done on a sample of peripheral blood. The receptors derive from a woman in her sixties or seventies with COVID-19, enrolled during active disease. The CDR3 runs from the conserved cysteine through the conserved F or W. The D gene is left open where the match is weak. Expanded clones are given a class, and other clones once, few, many or no size at all.

V gene: TRBV3-1/TRBV3-2
D gene: TRBD1
J gene: TRBJ2-7
CDR3 length: 19
clone size: .
CDR3 protein: CASSQDPPWPGTGALEQYF
CDR3 DNA: TGTGCCAGCAGCCAAGATCCCCCCTGGCCCGGGACAGGGGCCTTGGAGCAGTACTTC

V gene: TRBV21-1
D gene: .
J gene: TRBJ2-2
CDR3 length: 15
clone size: .
CDR3 protein: CASSKRTENTGELFF
CDR3 DNA: TGTGCCAGCAGCAAAAGGACAGAGAACACCGGGGAGCTGTTTTTT

V gene: TRBV6-2/TRBV6-3
D gene: TRBD1
J gene: TRBJ1-3
CDR3 length: 16
clone size: once
CDR3 protein: CASSLGQPSSGNTIYF
CDR3 DNA: TGTGCCAGCAGTCTGGGACAGCCGAGTTCTGGAAACACCATATATTTT

V gene: TRBV10-2
D gene: TRBD1
J gene: TRBJ1-1
CDR3 length: 12
clone size: once
CDR3 protein: CASSVTGQQAFF
CDR3 DNA: TGCGCCAGCAGTGTGACAGGGCAGCAAGCTTTCTTT

V gene: TRBV27
D gene: .
J gene: TRBJ2-2
CDR3 length: 15
clone size: once
CDR3 protein: CASSYSSLATGELFF
CDR3 DNA: TGTGCCAGCAGTTACAGTAGTTTGGCCACCGGGGAGCTGTTTTTT

V gene: TRBV12-3/TRBV12-4
D gene: .
J gene: TRBJ1-5
CDR3 length: 13
clone size: .
CDR3 protein: CASSLQGNQPQHF
CDR3 DNA: TGTGCCAGCAGCCTACAGGGAAATCAGCCCCAGCATTTT

V gene: TRBV9
D gene: .
J gene: TRBJ2-1
CDR3 length: 12
clone size: .
CDR3 protein: CASSMGANEQFF
CDR3 DNA: TGTGCCAGCAGCATGGGGGCAAATGAGCAGTTCTTC

V gene: TRBV12-3/TRBV12-4
D gene: TRBD1
J gene: TRBJ1-1
CDR3 length: 12
clone size: .
CDR3 protein: CASSFKGAEAFF
CDR3 DNA: TGTGCCAGCAGTTTTAAGGGGGCGGAAGCTTTCTTT

V gene: TRBV6-2/TRBV6-3
D gene: .
J gene: TRBJ1-3
CDR3 length: 14
clone size: .
CDR3 protein: CASSYGQSGNTIYF
CDR3 DNA: TGTGCCAGCAGTTACGGACAGTCTGGAAACACCATATATTTT

V gene: TRBV4-1
D gene: .
J gene: TRBJ1-1
CDR3 length: 13
clone size: once
CDR3 protein: CASSQDMNTEAFF
CDR3 DNA: TGCGCCAGCAGCCAAGATATGAACACTGAAGCTTTCTTT

V gene: TRBV11-2
D gene: TRBD1
J gene: TRBJ1-4
CDR3 length: 14
clone size: .
CDR3 protein: CASSEDRGYEKLFF
CDR3 DNA: TGTGCCAGCAGCGAGGACAGGGGCTATGAAAAACTGTTTTTT

V gene: TRBV18
D gene: TRBD1
J gene: TRBJ1-1
CDR3 length: 18
clone size: .
CDR3 protein: CASSPGPGQGRADTEAFF
CDR3 DNA: TGTGCCAGCTCACCTGGACCGGGACAGGGAAGGGCGGACACTGAAGCTTTCTTT

V gene: TRBV6-5
D gene: .
J gene: TRBJ1-2
CDR3 length: 14
clone size: .
CDR3 protein: CASSYSGQLYGYTF
CDR3 DNA: TGTGCCAGCAGTTACTCGGGCCAGCTCTATGGCTACACCTTC

V gene: TRBV28
D gene: .
J gene: TRBJ1-3
CDR3 length: 15
clone size: .
CDR3 protein: CASSLGSFSGNTIYF
CDR3 DNA: TGTGCCAGCAGTTTAGGGAGCTTCTCTGGAAACACCATATATTTT

V gene: TRBV7-2
D gene: TRBD1
J gene: TRBJ1-1
CDR3 length: 12
clone size: .
CDR3 protein: CASSSQGNEAFF
CDR3 DNA: TGTGCCAGCAGCTCACAGGGGAATGAAGCTTTCTTT

V gene: TRBV7-2
D gene: TRBD2
J gene: TRBJ2-5
CDR3 length: 16
clone size: .
CDR3 protein: CASSWNGLAGGETQYF
CDR3 DNA: TGTGCCAGCAGCTGGAACGGACTAGCCGGTGGTGAGACCCAGTACTTC

V gene: TRBV2
D gene: .
J gene: TRBJ2-2
CDR3 length: 13
clone size: .
CDR3 protein: CASTAGGTGELFF
CDR3 DNA: TGTGCCAGCACCGCCGGGGGCACCGGGGAGCTGTTTTTT

V gene: TRBV9
D gene: .
J gene: TRBJ1-1
CDR3 length: 17
clone size: .
CDR3 protein: CASSVATSSGLNTEAFF
CDR3 DNA: TGTGCCAGCAGCGTAGCTACGTCGTCAGGTTTGAACACTGAAGCTTTCTTT

V gene: TRBV2
D gene: TRBD1
J gene: TRBJ2-2
CDR3 length: 16
clone size: .
CDR3 protein: CASSKGQGPWTGELFF
CDR3 DNA: TGTGCCAGCAGCAAAGGACAGGGCCCCTGGACCGGGGAGCTGTTTTTT

V gene: TRBV5-4
D gene: TRBD2
J gene: TRBJ2-1
CDR3 length: 15
clone size: .
CDR3 protein: CASSWGTSGGNGQFF
CDR3 DNA: TGTGCCAGCAGCTGGGGGACTAGCGGGGGAAACGGGCAGTTCTTC

V gene: TRBV5-1
D gene: TRBD1
J gene: TRBJ1-1
CDR3 length: 16
clone size: .
CDR3 protein: CASSLAGGAVNTEAFF
CDR3 DNA: TGCGCCAGCAGCTTGGCAGGGGGCGCGGTGAACACTGAAGCTTTCTTT

V gene: TRBV7-2
D gene: .
J gene: TRBJ1-2
CDR3 length: 13
clone size: .
CDR3 protein: CASSLRTENGYTF
CDR3 DNA: TGTGCCAGCAGCTTACGGACAGAGAATGGCTACACCTTC